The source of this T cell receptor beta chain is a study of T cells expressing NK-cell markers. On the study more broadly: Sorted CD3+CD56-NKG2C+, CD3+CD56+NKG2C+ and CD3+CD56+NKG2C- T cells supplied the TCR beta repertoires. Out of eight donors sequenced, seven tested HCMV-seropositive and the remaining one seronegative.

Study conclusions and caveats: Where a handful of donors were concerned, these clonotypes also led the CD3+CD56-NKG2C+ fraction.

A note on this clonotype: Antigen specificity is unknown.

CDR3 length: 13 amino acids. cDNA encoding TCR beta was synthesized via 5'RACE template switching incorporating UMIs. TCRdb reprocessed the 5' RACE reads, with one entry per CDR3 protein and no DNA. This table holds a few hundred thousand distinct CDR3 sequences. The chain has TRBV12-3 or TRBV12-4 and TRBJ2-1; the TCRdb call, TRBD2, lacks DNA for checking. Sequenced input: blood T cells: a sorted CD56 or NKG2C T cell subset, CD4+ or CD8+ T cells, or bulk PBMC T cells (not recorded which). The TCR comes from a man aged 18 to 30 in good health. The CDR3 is CASSFSSGVGQFF.